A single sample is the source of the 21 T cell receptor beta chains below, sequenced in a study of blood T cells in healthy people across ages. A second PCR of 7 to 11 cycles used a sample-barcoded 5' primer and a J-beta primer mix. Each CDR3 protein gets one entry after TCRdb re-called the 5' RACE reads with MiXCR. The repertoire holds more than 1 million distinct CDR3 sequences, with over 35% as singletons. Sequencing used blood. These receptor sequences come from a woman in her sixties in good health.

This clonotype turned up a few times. The CDR3 sequence: CAIKRNTEAFF. The CDR3 region has the DNA TGTGCCATCAAGCGGAACACTGAAGCTTTCTTT. The V gene is TRBV10-3, the J gene TRBJ1-1; unclear D gene. V shed 7 bases and J shed 1 base, with 4 bases lying between them. Germline-derived CDR1 and CDR2 are ENHRY and SYGVKD. The CDR3 runs 11 residues.

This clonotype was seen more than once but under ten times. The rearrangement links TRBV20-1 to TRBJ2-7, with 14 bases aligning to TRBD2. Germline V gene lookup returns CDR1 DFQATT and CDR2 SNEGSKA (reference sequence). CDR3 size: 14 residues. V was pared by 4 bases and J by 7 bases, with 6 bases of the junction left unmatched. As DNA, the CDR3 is TGCAGTGCTAAGGGACTAGCGGGAGTTGGTGAGCAGTACTTC. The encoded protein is CSAKGLAGVGEQYF.

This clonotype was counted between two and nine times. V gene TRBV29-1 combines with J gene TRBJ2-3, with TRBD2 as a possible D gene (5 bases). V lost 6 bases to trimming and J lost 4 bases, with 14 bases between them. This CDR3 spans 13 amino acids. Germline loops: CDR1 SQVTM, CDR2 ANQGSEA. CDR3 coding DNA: TGCAGCGTACCGGGAATCCCCCCAGATACGCAGTATTTT. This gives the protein CSVPGIPPDTQYF.

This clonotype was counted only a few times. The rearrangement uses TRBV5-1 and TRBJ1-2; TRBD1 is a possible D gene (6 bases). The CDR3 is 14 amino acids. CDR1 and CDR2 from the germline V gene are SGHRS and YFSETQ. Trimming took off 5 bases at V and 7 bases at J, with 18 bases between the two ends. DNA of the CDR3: TGCGCCAGCAGACCGACTAGGGGGAATCGTGGCTACACCTTC. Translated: CASRPTRGNRGYTF.

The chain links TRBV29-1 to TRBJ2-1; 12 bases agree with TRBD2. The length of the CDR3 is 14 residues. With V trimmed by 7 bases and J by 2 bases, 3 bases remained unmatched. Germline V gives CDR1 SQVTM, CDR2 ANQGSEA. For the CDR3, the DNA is TGCAGCGCTGGACTAGCGGGGCCCTACAATGAGCAGTTCTTC. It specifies CSAGLAGPYNEQFF.

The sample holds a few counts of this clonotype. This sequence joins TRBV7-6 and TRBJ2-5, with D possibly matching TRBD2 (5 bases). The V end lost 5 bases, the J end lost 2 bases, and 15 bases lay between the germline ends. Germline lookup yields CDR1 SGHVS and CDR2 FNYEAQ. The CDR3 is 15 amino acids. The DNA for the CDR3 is TGTGCCAGCAGCCGAATCTCGGGATTTCAAGAGACCCAGTACTTC. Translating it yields CASSRISGFQETQYF.

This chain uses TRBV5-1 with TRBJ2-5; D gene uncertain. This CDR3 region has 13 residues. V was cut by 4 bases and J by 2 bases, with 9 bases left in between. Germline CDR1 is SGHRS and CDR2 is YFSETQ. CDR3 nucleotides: TGCGCCAGCAGCCGGTTCAGACAAGAGACCCAGTACTTC. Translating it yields CASSRFRQETQYF.

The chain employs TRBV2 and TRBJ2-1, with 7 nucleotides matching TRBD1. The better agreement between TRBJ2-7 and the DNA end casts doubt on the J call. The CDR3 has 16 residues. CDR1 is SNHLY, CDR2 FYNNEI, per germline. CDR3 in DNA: TGTGCCAGCAGTTCCCCGGGACAGAAAACCTACAATGAGCAGTACTTC. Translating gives CASSSPGQKTYNEQYF.

The CDR3 sequence is CASNTGSSYEQYF. The DNA for the CDR3 is TGTGCCAGCAACACGGGCAGCTCCTACGAGCAGTACTTC. This chain uses TRBV6-1 with TRBJ2-7; no clear D. The germline V and J ends were trimmed by 7 bases and 0 bases, with 10 bases remaining between them. Germline V lookup: CDR1 MNHNS, CDR2 SASEGT. The CDR3 consists of 13 residues.

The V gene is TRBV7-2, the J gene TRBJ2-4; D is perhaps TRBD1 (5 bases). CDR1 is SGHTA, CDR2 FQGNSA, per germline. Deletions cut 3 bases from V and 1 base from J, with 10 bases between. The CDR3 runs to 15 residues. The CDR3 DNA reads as TGTGCCAGCAGCTTCCCGCAGGGTGCCAAAAACATTCAGTACTTC. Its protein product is CASSFPQGAKNIQYF.

The CDR3 is CASSPRQGRPGANVLTF. The CDR3 nucleotides read TGTGCCAGCAGCCCCCGACAGGGCCGGCCCGGGGCCAACGTCCTGACTTTC. The rearrangement uses TRBV7-8 and TRBJ2-6; 7 bases are shared with TRBD1. Germline V gene lookup returns CDR1 SGHVS and CDR2 FQNEAQ. CDR3 length: 17 amino acids. V trimming: 5 bases; J trimming: 4 bases; junction bases outside the gene matches: 11. Combining the CDR3 with reference TRBV7-8 and TRBJ2-6 gives the whole variable domain GAGVSQSPRYKVAKRGQDVALRCDPISGHVSLFWYQQALGQGPEFLTYFQNEAQLDKSGLPSDRFFAERPEGSVSTLKIQRTQQEDSAVYLCASSPRQGRPGANVLTFGAGSRLTVL.

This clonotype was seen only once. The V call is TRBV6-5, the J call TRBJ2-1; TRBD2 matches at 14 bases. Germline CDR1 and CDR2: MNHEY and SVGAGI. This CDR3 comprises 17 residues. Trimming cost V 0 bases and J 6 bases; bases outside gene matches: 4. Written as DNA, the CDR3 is TGTGCCAGCAGTTACTCGGGCGGGACTAGCGGGAGCAATGAGCAGTTCTTC. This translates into CASSYSGGTSGSNEQFF.

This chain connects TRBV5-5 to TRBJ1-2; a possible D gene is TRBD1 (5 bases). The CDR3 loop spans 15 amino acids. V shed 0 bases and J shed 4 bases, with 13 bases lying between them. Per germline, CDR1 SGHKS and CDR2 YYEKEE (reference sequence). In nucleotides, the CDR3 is TGTGCCAGCAGCTTGGACTCGGAAGGGGCCTATGGCTACACCTTC. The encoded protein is CASSLDSEGAYGYTF.

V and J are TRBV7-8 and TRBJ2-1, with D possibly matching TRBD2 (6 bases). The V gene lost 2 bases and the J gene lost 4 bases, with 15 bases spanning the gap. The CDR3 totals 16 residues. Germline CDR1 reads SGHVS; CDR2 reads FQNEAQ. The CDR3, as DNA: TGTGCCAGCAGCTTAACCCTCGATAGCGGATACAATGAGCAGTTCTTC. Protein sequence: CASSLTLDSGYNEQFF.

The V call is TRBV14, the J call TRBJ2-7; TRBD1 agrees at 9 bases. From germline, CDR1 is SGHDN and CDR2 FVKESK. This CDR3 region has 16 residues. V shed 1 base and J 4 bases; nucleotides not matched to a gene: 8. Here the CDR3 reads CASSQAPGQGIYEQYF. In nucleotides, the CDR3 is TGTGCCAGCAGCCAAGCGCCAGGACAGGGGATATACGAGCAGTACTTC.

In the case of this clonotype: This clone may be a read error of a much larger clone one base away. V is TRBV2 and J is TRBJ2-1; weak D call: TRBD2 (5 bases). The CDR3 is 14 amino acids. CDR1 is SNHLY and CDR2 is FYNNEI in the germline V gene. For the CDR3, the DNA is TGTGCCGGCAGAGGGCCAAAAGCTCACTTGGAGCAGTTCTTC. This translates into CAGRGPKAHLEQFF.

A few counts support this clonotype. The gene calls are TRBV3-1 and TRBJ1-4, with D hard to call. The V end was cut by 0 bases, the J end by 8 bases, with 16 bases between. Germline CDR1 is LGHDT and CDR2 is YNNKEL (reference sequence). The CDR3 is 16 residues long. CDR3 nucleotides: TGTGCCAGCAGCCAAGATCGGATCAGCCGCGGCGAAAAACTGTTTTTT. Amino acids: CASSQDRISRGEKLFF.

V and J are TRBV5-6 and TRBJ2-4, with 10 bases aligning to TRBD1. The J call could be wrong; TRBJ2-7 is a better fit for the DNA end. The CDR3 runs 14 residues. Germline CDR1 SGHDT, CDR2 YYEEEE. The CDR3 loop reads CASSWTGGGYEQYF. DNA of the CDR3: TGTGCCAGCAGCTGGACAGGGGGAGGCTACGAGCAGTACTTC.

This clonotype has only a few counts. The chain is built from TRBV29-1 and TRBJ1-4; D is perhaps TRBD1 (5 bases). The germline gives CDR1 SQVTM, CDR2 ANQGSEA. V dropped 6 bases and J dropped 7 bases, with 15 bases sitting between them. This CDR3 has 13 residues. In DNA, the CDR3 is TGCAGCGTGACCGGGACTTCGGGTGAAAAACTGTTTTTT. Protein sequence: CSVTGTSGEKLFF.

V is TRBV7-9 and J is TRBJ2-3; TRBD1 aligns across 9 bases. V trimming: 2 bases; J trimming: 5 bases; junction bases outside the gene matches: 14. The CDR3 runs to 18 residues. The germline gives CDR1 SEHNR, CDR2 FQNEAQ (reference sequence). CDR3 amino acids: CASSLSRTGVGSGDTQYF. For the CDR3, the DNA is TGTGCCAGCAGCTTATCGAGGACAGGGGTCGGGAGTGGAGATACGCAGTATTTT.

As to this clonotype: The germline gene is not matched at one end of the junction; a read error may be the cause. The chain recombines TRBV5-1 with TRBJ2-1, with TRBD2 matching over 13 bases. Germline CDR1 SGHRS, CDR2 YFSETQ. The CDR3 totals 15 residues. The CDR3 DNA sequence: TGCGCCGGCAGCGCTACTAGCGGGAGGGTCAATGAGCAGTTCTTC. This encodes CAGSATSGRVNEQFF.